This entry lists 29 T cell receptor beta chains sequenced from one sample in a study of blood T cell repertoires in COVID-19. Libraries were prepared by immunoSEQ multiplex PCR; TCRdb keeps only in-frame clonotypes and omits some of them. The sample carries over 200,000 clones, 65% to 90% recorded once. The source material was peripheral blood. The receptors come from a human donor in a cohort sampled during active COVID-19.

V gene TRBV9 combines with J gene TRBJ2-5; the match to TRBD2 covers 11 bases. The CDR3 contains 16 residues. V lost 3 bases, J lost 5 bases, and 9 bases stayed unmatched. Germline V gene lookup returns CDR1 SGDLS and CDR2 YYNGEE. CDR3 DNA sequence: TGTGCCAGCAGCGCTTCACTAGCGGGAGCGAGGGAGACCCAGTACTTC. Residues: CASSASLAGARETQYF.

The rearrangement links TRBV19 to TRBJ1-1; 7 positions match TRBD1. CDR3 length: 15 residues. Trimming removed 5 bases from V and 4 bases from J; junction bases left unmatched: 10. Looked up from germline, CDR1 is LNHDA and CDR2 is SQIVND (reference sequence). In DNA form, the CDR3 reads TGTGCCAGTAGTCTCCTGACAGGGTTCCTCACTGAAGCTTTCTTT. Translation: CASSLLTGFLTEAFF.

The chain has TRBV19 and TRBJ1-5, with TRBD1 as a possible D gene (5 bases). Germline-derived CDR1 and CDR2 are LNHDA and SQIVND (reference sequence). The CDR3 is 15 residues long. Trimming took off 3 bases at V and 4 bases at J, with 13 bases between the two ends. The CDR3, as DNA: TGTGCCAGTAGTATTGAAACAGGAATAAATCAGCCCCAGCATTTT. It is translated as CASSIETGINQPQHF.

V gene TRBV9 combines with J gene TRBJ2-7; the match to TRBD2 covers 8 bases. Trimming took 0 bases from V and 5 from J; bases not matched to a gene: 4. CDR1 is SGDLS, CDR2 YYNGEE, per germline. This CDR3 contains 14 residues. CDR3 nucleotides: TGTGCCAGCAGCGTAGGACTAGCGAACGACGAGCAGTACTTC. Amino acids: CASSVGLANDEQYF.

The V gene is TRBV18, the J gene TRBJ1-1; 9 bases line up with TRBD1. J lost 5 bases, V lost 1 base, and 11 bases had no gene match. Germline CDR1 KGHSH, CDR2 LQKENI. The CDR3 is made up of 17 amino acids. CDR3 sequence: CASSPQTGTGFRTEAFF. CDR3 DNA: TGTGCCAGCTCACCACAAACCGGGACAGGGTTCCGGACTGAAGCTTTCTTT.

The V and J genes are TRBV7-3 and TRBJ1-1; 9 nucleotides match TRBD1. The germline gives CDR1 SGHTA, CDR2 FQGTGA. V trimming: 6 bases; J trimming: 10 bases; junction bases outside the gene matches: 6. CDR3 length equals 12 residues. CDR3: CASSLGGQGAFF. The CDR3 DNA reads as TGTGCCAGCAGTCTTGGGGGACAGGGAGCTTTCTTT.

The V call is TRBV6-5, the J call TRBJ2-1, with TRBD1 matching over 7 bases. V lost 6 bases, J lost 2 bases, and 4 bases stayed unmatched. Germline-derived CDR1 and CDR2 are MNHEY and SVGAGI. The CDR3 consists of 14 residues. CDR3 sequence (DNA): TGTGCCAGCAGCCGGGGACAGACCTACAATGAGCAGTTCTTC. This encodes CASSRGQTYNEQFF.

The gene calls are TRBV5-6 and TRBJ1-2; 10 bases fit TRBD1. CDR3 length equals 16 residues. Germline CDR1 and CDR2: SGHDT and YYEEEE. Unmatched junction bases numbered 8, after V lost 3 bases and J lost 3 bases. The CDR3 nucleotides read TGTGCCAGCAGCTCCACCTCCGGGACAGGGGACTATGGCTACACCTTC. Amino acid sequence: CASSSTSGTGDYGYTF.

The chain carries TRBV5-1 and TRBJ1-3; TRBD1 matches at 7 bases. Trimming took 2 bases from V and 2 from J; bases not matched to a gene: 7. The CDR3 runs 16 residues. Germline CDR1 is SGHRS and CDR2 is YFSETQ. As DNA, the CDR3 is TGCGCCAGCAGCTTAGAGGGGGCGAAGGCTGGAAACACCATATATTTT. Encoded protein: CASSLEGAKAGNTIYF.

The rearrangement uses TRBV3-1 (or the pseudogene TRBV3-2) and TRBJ2-7; D perhaps matches TRBD1 (5 bases). The CDR3 contains 15 residues. The germline V gene has CDR1 LGHDT and CDR2 YNNKEL (reference sequence). Trimming stripped 8 bases from V and 3 bases from J, with 20 bases between. For the CDR3, the DNA is TGTGCCAGCTCGGAACCGGGCCATAGGGGCTACGAGCAGTACTTC. Protein: CASSEPGHRGYEQYF.

This rearrangement joins TRBV2 to TRBJ1-1; the D is unclear. The V end lost 4 bases, the J end lost 2 bases, and 5 bases lay between the germline ends. The CDR3 extends over 12 amino acids. CDR1 and CDR2 (germline): SNHLY, FYNNEI. CDR3 sequence reads: CASSVQNTEAFF. The CDR3 DNA follows: TGTGCCAGCAGTGTCCAAAACACTGAAGCTTTCTTT.

The chain recombines TRBV6-6 with TRBJ2-1; possibly TRBD1 for D (5 bases). In germline, CDR1 is MNHNY, CDR2 SVGAGI (reference sequence). V was pared by 2 bases and J by 0 bases, with 11 bases between. This CDR3 is 16 amino acids long. The CDR3 spells CASSYPDSHSYNEQFF. The DNA of the CDR3 is TGTGCCAGCAGTTACCCCGACAGTCACTCCTACAATGAGCAGTTCTTC.

The rearrangement links TRBV12-2 to TRBJ1-5; whether TRBD1, the table's D call, matches the DNA was not checked. TRBV12-2 is a listed pseudogene. This CDR3 comprises 16 residues. CDR3 protein: CASRLACRKRNQPQHF. In DNA, the CDR3 is TGTGCAAGTCGCTTAGCATGCAGGAAGCGCAATCAGCCCCAGCATTTT.

The chain has TRBV5-1 and TRBJ2-7, with 8 nucleotides matching TRBD2. With 4 bases clipped from V and 3 bases from J, the junction kept 15 bases outside the gene matches. Germline assignment: CDR1 SGHRS and CDR2 YFSETQ. The CDR3 totals 17 residues. The CDR3 region has the DNA TGCGCCAGCAGCCATCTAGCGGGCCTAACTGGAAGCTACGAGCAGTACTTC. Protein product: CASSHLAGLTGSYEQYF.

This clone was counted a single time. The chain employs TRBV27 and TRBJ2-1; 11 positions agree with TRBD2. The CDR3 contains 15 residues. V shed 5 bases, J shed 8 bases, and the junction held 8 bases outside the gene matches. The germline gives CDR1 MNHEY, CDR2 SMNVEV (reference sequence). CDR3 region: CASSAGLAVGDEQFF. The CDR3 nucleotides read TGTGCCAGCAGTGCGGGACTAGCGGTGGGGGATGAGCAGTTCTTC.

CDR3 sequence (DNA): TGTGCCAGCAGCTTAGCGAGACTAGCGGTACAAGAGACCCAGTACTTC. Its protein product is CASSLARLAVQETQYF. The V gene is TRBV7-2, the J gene TRBJ2-5, with 9 nucleotides matching TRBD2. The trim removed 0 bases at V and 2 bases at J, leaving 4 bases unmatched. The CDR3 has 16 amino acids. Germline V gene lookup returns CDR1 SGHTA and CDR2 FQGNSA. Full variable domain (outside the CDR3, taken from reference TRBV7-2 and TRBJ2-5): GAGVSQSPSNKVTEKGKDVELRCDPISGHTALYWYRQSLGQGLEFLIYFQGNSAPDKSGLPSDRFSAERTGGSVSTLTIQRTQQEDSAVYLCASSLARLAVQETQYFGPGTRLLVL.

The rearrangement links TRBV6-6 to TRBJ1-5; weak D call: TRBD1 (5 bases). The V gene's germline CDR1 is MNHNY and CDR2 SVGAGI (reference sequence). Trimming shortened V by 6 bases and J by 0 bases, and 12 bases separated the two germline ends. The CDR3 spans 15 residues. The CDR3 is CASRAGSYSNQPQHF. The CDR3 DNA reads TGTGCCAGCAGGGCAGGGTCGTATAGCAATCAGCCCCAGCATTTT.

The sample holds one count of this clone. V gene TRBV5-1 combines with J gene TRBJ2-7; perhaps TRBD1 as D (5 bases). CDR1 is SGHRS and CDR2 is YFSETQ in the germline V gene. This CDR3 is 16 amino acids long. Trimming took 0 bases from V and 3 from J, leaving 16 bases between them. CDR3 loop: CASSLVGARFNYEQYF. CDR3 DNA sequence: TGCGCCAGCAGCTTGGTTGGGGCGCGATTTAACTACGAGCAGTACTTC.

V gene TRBV18 combines with J gene TRBJ2-7; 13 nucleotides align to TRBD2. Germline CDR1 and CDR2: KGHSH and LQKENI. The junction had 4 bases not matched to a gene; V was cut back by 6 bases and J by 5 bases. This CDR3 has 14 amino acids. CDR3 sequence (DNA): TGTGCCAGCTCCCCCGGGACTAGCGGGAACGAGCAGTACTTC. Encoded protein: CASSPGTSGNEQYF.

The rearrangement joins TRBV29-1 to TRBJ2-2, with TRBD2 matching 8 bases. Germline assignment: CDR1 SQVTM and CDR2 ANQGSEA. The CDR3 is 15 amino acids. V shed 4 bases, J shed 7 bases, and the junction held 11 bases outside the gene matches. The CDR3 region has the DNA TGCAGCGTTGGACCCGGGGGGGGTCAAGGCGGGGAGCTGTTTTTT. Translation gives CSVGPGGGQGGELFF.

V usage is TRBV10-2 and J usage is TRBJ2-7; D remains unclear. Germline CDR1 reads WSHSY; CDR2 reads SAAADI. The CDR3 covers 10 residues. The ends were cut back, 3 bases at V and 5 bases at J, with 2 bases in the middle. In nucleotides, the CDR3 is TGCGCCAGCAGTGACGACGAGCAGTACTTC. Translation: CASSDDEQYF.

The rearrangement uses TRBV29-1 and TRBJ2-2; a possible D gene is TRBD2 (6 bases). The CDR3 length is 14 residues. The germline V and J ends were trimmed by 6 bases and 6 bases, with 17 bases remaining between them. Germline CDR1 and CDR2: SQVTM and ANQGSEA. The CDR3 DNA is TGCAGCGTGTGGGATAGGGGAGGCTCCGGGGAGCTGTTTTTT. Its protein is CSVWDRGGSGELFF.

The count of this clone is one. This chain joins TRBV28 and TRBJ1-4, with D unresolved. V was trimmed by 1 base and J by 0 bases, leaving 6 bases between them. CDR1 is MDHEN, CDR2 SYDVKM, per germline. This CDR3 region has 15 residues. The CDR3 protein is CASSLSSATNEKLFF. The CDR3 DNA is TGTGCCAGCAGTTTATCTAGTGCAACTAATGAAAAACTGTTTTTT.

The V call is TRBV15, the J call TRBJ2-5, with D perhaps matching TRBD2 (7 bases). V lost 4 bases and J lost 2, with 20 bases in between. The CDR3 runs to 17 residues. Germline CDR1 is LNHNV and CDR2 is YYDKDF (reference sequence). The CDR3 loop is CATSKGGAGFKQETQYF. The CDR3 DNA reads TGTGCCACCAGCAAAGGGGGGGCGGGATTTAAACAAGAGACCCAGTACTTC.

The chain joins TRBV7-9 to TRBJ1-3, with a weak D call TRBD1 (5 bases). From germline, CDR1 is SEHNR and CDR2 FQNEAQ (reference sequence). This CDR3 region has 15 residues. V was cut by 0 bases and J by 4 bases, with 10 bases left in between. CDR3 sequence reads: CASSLAKGPGNTIYF. The CDR3 bases are TGTGCCAGCAGCTTAGCTAAGGGGCCCGGAAACACCATATATTTT.

Only a few counts were recorded for this clone. J is TRBJ1-1 and V is TRBV13, with 8 bases that match TRBD1. V shed 5 bases, J shed 8 bases, and the junction held 7 bases outside the gene matches. The CDR3 has 13 amino acids. Looked up from germline, CDR1 is PRHDT and CDR2 is FYEKMQ (reference sequence). The CDR3 region is CASSVWGQDEAFF. The CDR3 DNA reads as TGTGCCAGCAGCGTATGGGGACAGGACGAAGCTTTCTTT. The full variable domain, completed using reference TRBV13 and TRBJ1-1, is AAGVIQSPRHLIKEKRETATLKCYPIPRHDTVYWYQQGPGQDPQFLISFYEKMQSDKGSIPDRFSAQQFSDYHSELNMSSLELGDSALYFCASSVWGQDEAFFGQGTRLTVV.

The chain couples TRBV4-1 to TRBJ1-6; D might be TRBD1 (5 bases). V was clipped by 1 base and J by 9 bases, with 7 bases between them. This CDR3 comprises 13 residues. Per the germline V gene, CDR1 is MGHRA and CDR2 is YSYEKL. The chain's CDR3 is CASSQGGVSPLHF. The CDR3 bases are TGCGCCAGCAGCCAAGGGGGGGTTTCACCCCTCCACTTT.

The V gene is TRBV6-5, the J gene TRBJ2-5; D might be TRBD1 (6 bases). CDR1 is MNHEY and CDR2 is SVGAGI in the germline V gene. The CDR3 has 14 residues. V was clipped by 4 bases and J by 1 base, with 10 bases between them. The CDR3 reads CASSFGQFQETQYF. CDR3 in DNA: TGTGCCAGCAGTTTTGGACAGTTCCAAGAGACCCAGTACTTC.

V and J are TRBV5-1 and TRBJ1-1; the D gene is possibly TRBD1 (5 bases). This CDR3 contains 15 residues. From germline, CDR1 is SGHRS and CDR2 YFSETQ. Trimming took off 4 bases at V and 0 bases at J, with 13 bases between the two ends. In nucleotides, the CDR3 is TGCGCCAGCAGCCCCCGACAGCGAGTGAACACTGAAGCTTTCTTT. It codes for CASSPRQRVNTEAFF.